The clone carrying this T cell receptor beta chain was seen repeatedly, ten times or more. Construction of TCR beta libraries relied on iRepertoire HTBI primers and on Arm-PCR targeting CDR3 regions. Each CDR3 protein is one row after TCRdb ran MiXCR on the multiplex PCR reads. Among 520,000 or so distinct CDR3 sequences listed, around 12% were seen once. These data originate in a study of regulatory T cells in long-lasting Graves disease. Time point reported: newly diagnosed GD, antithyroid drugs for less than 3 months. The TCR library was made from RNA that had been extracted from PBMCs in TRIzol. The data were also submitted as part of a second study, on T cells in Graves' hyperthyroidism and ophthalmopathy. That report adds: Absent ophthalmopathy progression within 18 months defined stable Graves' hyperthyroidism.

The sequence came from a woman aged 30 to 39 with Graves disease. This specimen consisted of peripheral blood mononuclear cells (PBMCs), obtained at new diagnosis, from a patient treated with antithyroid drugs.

The CDR3 DNA follows: TGTGCCAGCAGTGACGGGGGTACCCATGGAAACACCATATATTTT. This gives the protein CASSDGGTHGNTIYF. The gene calls are TRBV2 and TRBJ1-3, with D possibly being TRBD1 (5 bases). The germline V and J ends were trimmed by 3 bases and 3 bases, with 12 bases remaining between them. From germline, CDR1 is SNHLY and CDR2 FYNNEI. The CDR3 consists of 15 residues.